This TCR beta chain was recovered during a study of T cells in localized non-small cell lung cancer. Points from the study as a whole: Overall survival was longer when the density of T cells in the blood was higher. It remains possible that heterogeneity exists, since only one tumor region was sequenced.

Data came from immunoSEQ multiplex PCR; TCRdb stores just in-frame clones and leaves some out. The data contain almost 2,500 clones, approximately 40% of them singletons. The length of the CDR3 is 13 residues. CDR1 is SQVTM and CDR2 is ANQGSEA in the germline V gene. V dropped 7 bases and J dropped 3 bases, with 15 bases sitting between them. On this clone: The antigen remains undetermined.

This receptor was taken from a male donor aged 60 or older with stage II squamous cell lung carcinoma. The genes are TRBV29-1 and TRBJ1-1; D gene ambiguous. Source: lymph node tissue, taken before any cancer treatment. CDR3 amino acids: CSAGGRRDTEAFF. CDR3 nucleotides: TGCAGCGCCGGTGGCAGGCGGGACACTGAAGCTTTCTTT. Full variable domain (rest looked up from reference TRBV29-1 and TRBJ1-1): SAVISQKPSRDICQRGTSLTIQCQVDSQVTMMFWYRQQPGQSLTLIATANQGSEATYESGFVIDKFPISRPNLTFSTLTVSNMSPEDSSIYLCSAGGRRDTEAFFGQGTRLTVV.